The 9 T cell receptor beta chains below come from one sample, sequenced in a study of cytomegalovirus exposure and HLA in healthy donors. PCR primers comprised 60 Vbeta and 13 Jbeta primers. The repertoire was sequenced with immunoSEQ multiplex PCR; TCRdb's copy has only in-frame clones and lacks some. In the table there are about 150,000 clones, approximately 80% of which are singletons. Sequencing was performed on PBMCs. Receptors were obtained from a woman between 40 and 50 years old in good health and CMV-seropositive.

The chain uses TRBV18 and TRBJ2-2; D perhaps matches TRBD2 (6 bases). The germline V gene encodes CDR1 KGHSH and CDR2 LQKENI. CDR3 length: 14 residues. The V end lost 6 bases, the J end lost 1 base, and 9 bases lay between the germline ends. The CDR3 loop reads CASSPAGNTGELFF. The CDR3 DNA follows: TGTGCCAGCTCCCCAGCGGGGAACACCGGGGAGCTGTTTTTT.

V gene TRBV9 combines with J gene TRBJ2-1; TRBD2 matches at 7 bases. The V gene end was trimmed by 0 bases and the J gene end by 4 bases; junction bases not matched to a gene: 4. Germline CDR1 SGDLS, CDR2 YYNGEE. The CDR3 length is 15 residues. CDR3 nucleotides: TGTGCCAGCAGCGTAGCCTGGGGGGGGTACAATGAGCAGTTCTTC. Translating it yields CASSVAWGGYNEQFF.

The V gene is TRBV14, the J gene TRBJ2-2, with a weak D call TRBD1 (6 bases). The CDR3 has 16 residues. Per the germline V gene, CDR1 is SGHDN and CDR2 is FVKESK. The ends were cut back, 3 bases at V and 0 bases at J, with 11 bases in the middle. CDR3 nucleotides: TGTGCCAGCAGCCATCGGACAGACGCGAACACCGGGGAGCTGTTTTTT. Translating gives CASSHRTDANTGELFF.

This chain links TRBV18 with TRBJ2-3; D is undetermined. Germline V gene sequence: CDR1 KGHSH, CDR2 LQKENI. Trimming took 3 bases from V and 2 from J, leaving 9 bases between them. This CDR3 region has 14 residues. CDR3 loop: CASSPASPTDTQYF. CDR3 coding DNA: TGTGCCAGCTCACCGGCCTCGCCCACAGATACGCAGTATTTT.

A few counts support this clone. The CDR3 sequence: CASSFYSGSGGTDTQYF. In DNA, the CDR3 is TGTGCCAGCAGCTTTTATTCAGGGAGCGGGGGCACAGATACGCAGTATTTT. The chain has TRBV5-8 and TRBJ2-3; 7 bases match TRBD2. The junction had 10 bases not matched to a gene; V was cut back by 2 bases and J by 1 base. The CDR3 contains 17 residues. CDR1 and CDR2 from the germline V gene are SGHTS and YDEGEE.

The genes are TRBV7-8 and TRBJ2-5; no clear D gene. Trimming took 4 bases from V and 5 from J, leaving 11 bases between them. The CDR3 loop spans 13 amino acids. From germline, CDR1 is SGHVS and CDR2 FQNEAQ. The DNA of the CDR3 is TGTGCCAGCAGCTCACTTAACCGGGAGACCCAGTACTTC. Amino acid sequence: CASSSLNRETQYF.

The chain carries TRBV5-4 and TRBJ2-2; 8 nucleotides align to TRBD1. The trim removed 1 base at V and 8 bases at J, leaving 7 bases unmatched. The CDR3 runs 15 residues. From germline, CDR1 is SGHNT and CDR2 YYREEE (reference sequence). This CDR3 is CASSLSGQGGGELFF. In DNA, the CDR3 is TGTGCCAGCAGCTTGTCTGGACAGGGTGGAGGGGAGCTGTTTTTT.

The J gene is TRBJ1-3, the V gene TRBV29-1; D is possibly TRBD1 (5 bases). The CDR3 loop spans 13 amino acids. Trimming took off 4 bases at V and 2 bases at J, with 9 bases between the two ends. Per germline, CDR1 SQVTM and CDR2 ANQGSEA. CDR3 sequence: CSVGAGPGNTIYF. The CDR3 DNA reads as TGCAGCGTTGGCGCGGGGCCTGGAAACACCATATATTTT. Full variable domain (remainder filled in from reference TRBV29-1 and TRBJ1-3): SAVISQKPSRDICQRGTSLTIQCQVDSQVTMMFWYRQQPGQSLTLIATANQGSEATYESGFVIDKFPISRPNLTFSTLTVSNMSPEDSSIYLCSVGAGPGNTIYFGEGSWLTVV.

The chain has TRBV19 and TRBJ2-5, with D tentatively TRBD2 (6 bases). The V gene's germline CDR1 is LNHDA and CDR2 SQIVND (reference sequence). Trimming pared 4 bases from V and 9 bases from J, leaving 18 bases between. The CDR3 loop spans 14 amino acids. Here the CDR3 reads CASSRGTPTGAQYF. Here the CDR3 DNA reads TGTGCCAGTAGTAGGGGGACTCCAACCGGGGCCCAGTACTTC.